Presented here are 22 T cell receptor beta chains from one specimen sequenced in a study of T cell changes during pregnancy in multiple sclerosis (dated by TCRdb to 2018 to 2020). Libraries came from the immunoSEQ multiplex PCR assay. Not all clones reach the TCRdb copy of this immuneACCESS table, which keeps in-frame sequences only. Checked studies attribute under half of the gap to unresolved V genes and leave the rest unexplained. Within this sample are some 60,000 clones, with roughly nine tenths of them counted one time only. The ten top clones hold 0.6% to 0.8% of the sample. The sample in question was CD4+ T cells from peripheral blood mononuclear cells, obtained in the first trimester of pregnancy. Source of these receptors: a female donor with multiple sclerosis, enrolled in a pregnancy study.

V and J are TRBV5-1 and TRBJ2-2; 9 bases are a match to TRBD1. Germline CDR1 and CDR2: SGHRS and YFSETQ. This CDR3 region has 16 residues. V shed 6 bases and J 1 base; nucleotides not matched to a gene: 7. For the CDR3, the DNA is TGCGCCAGCACTCCCGCGGGACAGGGGAACACCGGGGAGCTGTTTTTT. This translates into CASTPAGQGNTGELFF.

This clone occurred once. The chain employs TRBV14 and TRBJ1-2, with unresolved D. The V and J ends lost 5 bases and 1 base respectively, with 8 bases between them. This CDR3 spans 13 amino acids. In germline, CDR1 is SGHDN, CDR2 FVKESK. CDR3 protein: CASSTKVNYGYTF. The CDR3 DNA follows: TGTGCCAGCAGCACTAAGGTTAACTATGGCTACACCTTC.

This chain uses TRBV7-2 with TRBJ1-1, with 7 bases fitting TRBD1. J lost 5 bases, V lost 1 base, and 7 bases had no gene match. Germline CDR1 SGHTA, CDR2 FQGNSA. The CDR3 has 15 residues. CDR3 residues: CASSLEGAMGTEAFF. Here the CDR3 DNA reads TGTGCCAGCAGCTTAGAGGGGGCGATGGGGACTGAAGCTTTCTTT.

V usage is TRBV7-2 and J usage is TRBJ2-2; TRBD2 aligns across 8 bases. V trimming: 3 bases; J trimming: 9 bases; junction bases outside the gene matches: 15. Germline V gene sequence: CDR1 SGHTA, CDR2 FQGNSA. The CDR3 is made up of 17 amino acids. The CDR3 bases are TGTGCCAGCAGCTTGAATTTGGGGCTAGCGGGTAGCCGGGAGCTGTTTTTT. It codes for CASSLNLGLAGSRELFF.

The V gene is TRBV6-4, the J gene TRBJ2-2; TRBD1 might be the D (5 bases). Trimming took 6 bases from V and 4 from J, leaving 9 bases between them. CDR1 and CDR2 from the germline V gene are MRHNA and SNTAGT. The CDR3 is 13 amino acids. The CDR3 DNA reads TGTGCCAGCAGAGGACAATCCACCGGGGAGCTGTTTTTT. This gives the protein CASRGQSTGELFF.

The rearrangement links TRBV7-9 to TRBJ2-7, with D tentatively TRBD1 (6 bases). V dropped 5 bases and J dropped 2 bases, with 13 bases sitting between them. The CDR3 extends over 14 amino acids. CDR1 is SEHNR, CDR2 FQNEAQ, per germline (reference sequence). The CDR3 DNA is TGTGCCAGCAGCATGTGGACAGCCCCCTACGAGCAGTACTTC. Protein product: CASSMWTAPYEQYF.

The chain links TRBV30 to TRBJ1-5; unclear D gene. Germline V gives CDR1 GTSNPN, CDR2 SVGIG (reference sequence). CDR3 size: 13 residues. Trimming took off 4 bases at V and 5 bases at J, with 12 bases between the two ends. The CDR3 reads CAWTTSEDQPQHF. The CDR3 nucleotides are TGTGCCTGGACAACATCAGAGGATCAGCCCCAGCATTTT.

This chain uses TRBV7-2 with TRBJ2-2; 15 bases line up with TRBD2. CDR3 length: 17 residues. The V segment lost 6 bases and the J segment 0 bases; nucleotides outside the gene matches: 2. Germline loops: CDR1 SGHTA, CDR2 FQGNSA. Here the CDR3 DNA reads TGTGCCAGCAGGGGGACTAGCGGGGGGACGAACACCGGGGAGCTGTTTTTT. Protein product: CASRGTSGGTNTGELFF.

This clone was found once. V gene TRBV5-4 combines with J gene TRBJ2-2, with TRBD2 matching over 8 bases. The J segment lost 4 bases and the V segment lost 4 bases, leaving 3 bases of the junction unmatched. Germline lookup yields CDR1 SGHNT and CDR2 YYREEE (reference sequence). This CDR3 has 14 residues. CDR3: CASSPGGITGELFF. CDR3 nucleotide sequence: TGTGCCAGCAGCCCGGGGGGGATCACCGGGGAGCTGTTTTTT.

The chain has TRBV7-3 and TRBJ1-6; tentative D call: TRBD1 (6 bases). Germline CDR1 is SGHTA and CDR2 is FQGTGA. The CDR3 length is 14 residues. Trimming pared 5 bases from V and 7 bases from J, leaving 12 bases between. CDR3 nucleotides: TGTGCCAGCAGCCGAGGACAGTTCAATTCACCCCTCCACTTT. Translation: CASSRGQFNSPLHF.

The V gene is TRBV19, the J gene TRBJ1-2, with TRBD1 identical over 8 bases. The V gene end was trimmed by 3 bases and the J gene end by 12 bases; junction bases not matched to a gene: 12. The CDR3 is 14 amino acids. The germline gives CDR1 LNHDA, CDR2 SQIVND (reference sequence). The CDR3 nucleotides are TGTGCCAGTAGTATTAATGGACAGGGTGGCGGCCACACCTTC. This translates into CASSINGQGGGHTF.

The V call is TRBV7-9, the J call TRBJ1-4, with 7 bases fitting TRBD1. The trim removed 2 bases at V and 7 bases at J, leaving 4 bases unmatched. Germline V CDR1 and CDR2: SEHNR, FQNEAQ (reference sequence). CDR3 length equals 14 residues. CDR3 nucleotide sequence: TGTGCCAGCAGCTTAAGGGGGCGGGGTGAAAAACTGTTTTTT. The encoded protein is CASSLRGRGEKLFF. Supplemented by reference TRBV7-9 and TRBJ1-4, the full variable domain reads DTGVSQNPRHKITKRGQNVTFRCDPISEHNRLYWYRQTLGQGPEFLTYFQNEAQLEKSRLLSDRFSAERPKGSFSTLEIQRTEQGDSAMYLCASSLRGRGEKLFFGSGTQLSVL.

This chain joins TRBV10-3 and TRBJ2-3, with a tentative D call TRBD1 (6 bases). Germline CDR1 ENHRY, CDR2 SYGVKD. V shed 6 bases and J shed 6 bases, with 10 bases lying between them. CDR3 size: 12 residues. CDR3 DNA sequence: TGTGCCATCAGCTTGGGGGCGGATACGCAGTATTTT. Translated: CAISLGADTQYF.

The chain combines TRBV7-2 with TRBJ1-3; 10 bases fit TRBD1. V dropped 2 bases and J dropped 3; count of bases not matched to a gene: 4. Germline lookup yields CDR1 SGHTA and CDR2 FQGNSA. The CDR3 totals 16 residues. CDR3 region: CASSLPRTGGGNTIYF. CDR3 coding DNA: TGTGCCAGCAGCTTACCTAGGACAGGGGGTGGAAACACCATATATTTT.

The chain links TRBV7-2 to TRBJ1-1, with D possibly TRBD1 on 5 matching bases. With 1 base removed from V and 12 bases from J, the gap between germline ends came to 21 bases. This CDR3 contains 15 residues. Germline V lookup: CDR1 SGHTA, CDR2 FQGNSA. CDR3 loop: CASSLGGGSATKTFF. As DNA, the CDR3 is TGTGCCAGCAGCTTAGGGGGGGGATCGGCAACGAAAACTTTCTTT.

In DNA form, the CDR3 reads TGTGCCAGCAGGACAGGGGAAAGGAGCTCCTACGAGCAGTACTTC. This sequence encodes CASRTGERSSYEQYF. The V gene is TRBV6-6, the J gene TRBJ2-7; TRBD1 matches 8 bases. This CDR3 region has 15 residues. Germline loops: CDR1 MNHNY, CDR2 SVGAGI (reference sequence). V lost 6 bases and J lost 0; bases outside the gene matches: 7.

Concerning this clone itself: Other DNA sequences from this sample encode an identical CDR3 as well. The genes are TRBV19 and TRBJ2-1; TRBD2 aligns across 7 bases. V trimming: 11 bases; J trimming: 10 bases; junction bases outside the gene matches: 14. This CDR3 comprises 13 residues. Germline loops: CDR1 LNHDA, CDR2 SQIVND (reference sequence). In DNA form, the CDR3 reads TGTGCCGGTTCGGGACTCCCCGGGGGGGAGCAGTTCTTC. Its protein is CAGSGLPGGEQFF. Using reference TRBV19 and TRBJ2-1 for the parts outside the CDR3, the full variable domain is DGGITQSPKYLFRKEGQNVTLSCEQNLNHDAMYWYRQDPGQGLRLIYYSQIVNDFQKGDIAEGYSVSREKKESFPLTVTSAQKNPTAFYLCAGSGLPGGEQFFGPGTRLTVL.

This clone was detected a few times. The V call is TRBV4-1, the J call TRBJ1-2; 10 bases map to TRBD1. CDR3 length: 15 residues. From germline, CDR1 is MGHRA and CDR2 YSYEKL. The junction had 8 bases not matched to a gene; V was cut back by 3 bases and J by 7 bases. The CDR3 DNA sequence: TGCGCCAGCAGCCATGAAAGGACAGGGGGTGGTGGCTACACCTTC. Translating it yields CASSHERTGGGGYTF.

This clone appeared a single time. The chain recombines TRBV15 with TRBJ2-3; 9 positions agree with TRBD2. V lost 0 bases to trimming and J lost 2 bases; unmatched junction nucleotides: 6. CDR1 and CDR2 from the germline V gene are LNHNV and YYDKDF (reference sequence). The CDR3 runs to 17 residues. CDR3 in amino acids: CATSRDPLAGTTDTQYF. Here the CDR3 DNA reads TGTGCCACCAGCAGAGATCCCCTAGCGGGGACCACAGATACGCAGTATTTT. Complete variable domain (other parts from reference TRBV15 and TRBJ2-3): DAMVIQNPRYQVTQFGKPVTLSCSQTLNHNVMYWYQQKSSQAPKLLFHYYDKDFNNEADTPDNFQSRRPNTSFCFLDIRSPGLGDTAMYLCATSRDPLAGTTDTQYFGPGTRLTVL.

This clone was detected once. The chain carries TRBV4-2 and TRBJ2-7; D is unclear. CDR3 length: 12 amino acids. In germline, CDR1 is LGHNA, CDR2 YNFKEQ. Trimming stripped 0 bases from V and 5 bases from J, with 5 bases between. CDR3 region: CASSQEGDEQYF. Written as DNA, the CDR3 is TGTGCCAGCAGCCAAGAAGGAGACGAGCAGTACTTC.

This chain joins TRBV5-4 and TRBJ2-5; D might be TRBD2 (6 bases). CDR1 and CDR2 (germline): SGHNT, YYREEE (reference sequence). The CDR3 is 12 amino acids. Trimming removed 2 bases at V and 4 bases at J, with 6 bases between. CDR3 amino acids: CASSFGRETQYF. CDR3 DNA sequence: TGTGCCAGCAGCTTCGGGAGAGAGACCCAGTACTTC.

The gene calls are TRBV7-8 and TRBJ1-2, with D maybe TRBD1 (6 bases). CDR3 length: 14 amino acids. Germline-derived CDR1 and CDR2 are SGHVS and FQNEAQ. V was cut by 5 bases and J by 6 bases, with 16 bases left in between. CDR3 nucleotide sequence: TGTGCCAGCAGCGCCCAGGGGCGGAGAGATGGCTACACCTTC. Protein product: CASSAQGRRDGYTF.